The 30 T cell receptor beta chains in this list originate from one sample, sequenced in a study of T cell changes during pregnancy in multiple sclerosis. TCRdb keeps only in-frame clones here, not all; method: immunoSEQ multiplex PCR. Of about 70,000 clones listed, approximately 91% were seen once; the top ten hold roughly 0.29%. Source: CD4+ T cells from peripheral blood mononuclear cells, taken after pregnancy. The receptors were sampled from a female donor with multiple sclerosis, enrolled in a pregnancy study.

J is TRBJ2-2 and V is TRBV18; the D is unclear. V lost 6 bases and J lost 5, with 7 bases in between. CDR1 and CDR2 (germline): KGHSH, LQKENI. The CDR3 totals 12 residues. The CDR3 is CASSPGTGELFF. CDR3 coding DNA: TGTGCCAGCTCCCCCGGGACCGGGGAGCTGTTTTTT. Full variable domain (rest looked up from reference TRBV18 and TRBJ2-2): NAGVMQNPRHLVRRRGQEARLRCSPMKGHSHVYWYRQLPEEGLKFMVYLQKENIIDESGMPKERFSAEFPKEGPSILRIQQVVRGDSAAYFCASSPGTGELFFGEGSRLTVL.

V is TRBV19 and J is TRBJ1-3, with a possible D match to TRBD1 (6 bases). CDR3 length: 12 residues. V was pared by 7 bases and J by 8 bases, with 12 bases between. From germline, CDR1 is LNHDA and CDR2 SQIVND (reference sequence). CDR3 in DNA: TGTGCCAGTACCGACAGGAGGTACACCATATATTTT. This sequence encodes CASTDRRYTIYF.

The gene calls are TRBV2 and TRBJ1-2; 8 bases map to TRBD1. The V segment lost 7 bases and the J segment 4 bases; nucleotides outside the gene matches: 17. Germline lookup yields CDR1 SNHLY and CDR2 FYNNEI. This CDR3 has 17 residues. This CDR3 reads CASTRRTGSKEFYGYTF. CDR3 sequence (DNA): TGTGCCAGCACCAGGAGGACAGGGTCGAAGGAGTTCTATGGCTACACCTTC.

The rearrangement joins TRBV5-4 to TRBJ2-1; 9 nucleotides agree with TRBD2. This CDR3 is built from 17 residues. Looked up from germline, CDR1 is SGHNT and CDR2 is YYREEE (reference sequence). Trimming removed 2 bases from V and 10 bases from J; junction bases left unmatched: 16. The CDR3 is CASSFLAGTSPAGEQFF. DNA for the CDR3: TGTGCCAGCAGCTTTCTAGCCGGGACTAGCCCTGCAGGGGAGCAGTTCTTC.

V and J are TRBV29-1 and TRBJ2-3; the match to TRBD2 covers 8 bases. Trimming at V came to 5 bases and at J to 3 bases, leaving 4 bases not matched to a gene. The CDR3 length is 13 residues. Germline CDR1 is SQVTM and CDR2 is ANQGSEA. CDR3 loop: CSVSGRVTDTQYF. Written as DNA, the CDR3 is TGCAGCGTTAGCGGGAGAGTAACAGATACGCAGTATTTT.

The CDR3 sequence: CASSVEGRETQYF. The CDR3 region has the DNA TGTGCCAGCAGCGTAGAGGGGAGGGAGACCCAGTACTTC. The V gene is TRBV9, the J gene TRBJ2-5, with D tentatively TRBD2 (6 bases). Germline lookup yields CDR1 SGDLS and CDR2 YYNGEE. V was shortened by 0 bases and J by 5 bases, with 8 bases between the two germline ends. This CDR3 region has 13 residues.

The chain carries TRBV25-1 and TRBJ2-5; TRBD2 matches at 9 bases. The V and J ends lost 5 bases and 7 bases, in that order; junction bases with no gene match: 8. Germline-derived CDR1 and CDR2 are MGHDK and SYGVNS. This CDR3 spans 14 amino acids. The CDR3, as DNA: TGTGCCAGCAGTAGCCCGGGGCGGGAGGGGACCCAGTACTTC. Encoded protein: CASSSPGREGTQYF.

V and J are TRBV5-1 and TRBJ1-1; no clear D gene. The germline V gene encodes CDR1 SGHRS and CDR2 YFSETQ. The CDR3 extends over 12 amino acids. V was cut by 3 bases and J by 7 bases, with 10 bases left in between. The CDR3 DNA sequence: TGCGCCAGCAGCTCACCTGGAGGTGAAGCTTTCTTT. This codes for CASSSPGGEAFF.

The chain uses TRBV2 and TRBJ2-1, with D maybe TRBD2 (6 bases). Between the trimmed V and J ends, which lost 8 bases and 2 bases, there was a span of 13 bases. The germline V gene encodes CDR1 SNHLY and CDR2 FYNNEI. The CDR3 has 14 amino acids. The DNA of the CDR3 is TGTGCCAGCCCTTCCTGGGGGGCCTACAATGAGCAGTTCTTC. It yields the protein CASPSWGAYNEQFF.

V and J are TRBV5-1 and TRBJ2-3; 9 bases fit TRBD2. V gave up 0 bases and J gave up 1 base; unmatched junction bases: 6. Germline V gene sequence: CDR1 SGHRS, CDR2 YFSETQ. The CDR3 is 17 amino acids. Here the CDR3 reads CASSLGLAGTRTDTQYF. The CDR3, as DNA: TGCGCCAGCAGCTTGGGGCTAGCGGGGACCCGCACAGATACGCAGTATTTT.

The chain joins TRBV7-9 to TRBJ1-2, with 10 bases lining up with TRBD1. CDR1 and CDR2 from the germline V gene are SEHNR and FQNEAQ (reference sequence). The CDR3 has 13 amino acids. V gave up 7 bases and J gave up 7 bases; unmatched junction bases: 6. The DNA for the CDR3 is TGTGCCAGCACCGTCGACAGGGGGCTTGGCTACACCTTC. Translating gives CASTVDRGLGYTF.

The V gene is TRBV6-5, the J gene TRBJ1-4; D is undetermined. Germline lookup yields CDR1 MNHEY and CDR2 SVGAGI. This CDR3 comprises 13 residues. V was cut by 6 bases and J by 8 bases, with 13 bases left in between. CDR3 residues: CASSRGGPEKLFF. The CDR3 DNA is TGTGCCAGCAGCCGCGGTGGTCCCGAAAAACTGTTTTTT.

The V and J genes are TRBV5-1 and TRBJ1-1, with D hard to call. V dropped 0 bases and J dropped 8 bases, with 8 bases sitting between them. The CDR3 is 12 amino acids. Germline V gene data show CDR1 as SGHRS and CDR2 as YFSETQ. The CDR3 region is CASSLASDEAFF. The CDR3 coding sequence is TGCGCCAGCAGCTTGGCCAGCGACGAAGCTTTCTTT.

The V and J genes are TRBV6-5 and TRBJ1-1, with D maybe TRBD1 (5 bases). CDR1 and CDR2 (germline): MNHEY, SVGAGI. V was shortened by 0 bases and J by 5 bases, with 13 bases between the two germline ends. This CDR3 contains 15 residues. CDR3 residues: CASSYSGQGGTEAFF. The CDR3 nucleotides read TGTGCCAGCAGTTACTCGGGGCAGGGAGGGACTGAAGCTTTCTTT.

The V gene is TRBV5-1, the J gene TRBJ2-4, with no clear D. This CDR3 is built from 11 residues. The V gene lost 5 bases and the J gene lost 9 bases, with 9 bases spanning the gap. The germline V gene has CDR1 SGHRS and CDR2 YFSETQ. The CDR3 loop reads CASRESGIQYF. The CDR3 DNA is TGCGCCAGCAGGGAATCGGGCATTCAGTACTTC.

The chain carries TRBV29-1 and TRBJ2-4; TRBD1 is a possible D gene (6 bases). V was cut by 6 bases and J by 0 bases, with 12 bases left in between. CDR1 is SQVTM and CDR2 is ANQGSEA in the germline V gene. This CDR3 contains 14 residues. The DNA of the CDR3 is TGCAGCGTCCGGGACACACTAGCCAAAAACATTCAGTACTTC. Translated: CSVRDTLAKNIQYF.

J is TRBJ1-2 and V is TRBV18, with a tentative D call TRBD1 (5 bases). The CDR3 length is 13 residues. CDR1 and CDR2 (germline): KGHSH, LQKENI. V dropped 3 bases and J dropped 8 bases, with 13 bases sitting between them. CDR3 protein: CASSPGGLVGYTF. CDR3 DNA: TGTGCCAGCTCACCGGGGGGACTTGTCGGCTACACCTTC.

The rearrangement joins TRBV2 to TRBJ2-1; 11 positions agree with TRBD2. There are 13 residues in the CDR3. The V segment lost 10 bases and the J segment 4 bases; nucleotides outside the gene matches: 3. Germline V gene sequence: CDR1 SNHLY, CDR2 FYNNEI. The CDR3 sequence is CATTSGGYNEQFF. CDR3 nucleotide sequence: TGTGCCACCACTAGCGGGGGATACAATGAGCAGTTCTTC.

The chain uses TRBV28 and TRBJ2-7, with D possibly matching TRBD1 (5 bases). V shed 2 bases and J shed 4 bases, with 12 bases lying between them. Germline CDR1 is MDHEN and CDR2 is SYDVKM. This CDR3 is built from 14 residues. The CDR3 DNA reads TGTGCCAGCAGTTTAGTCCAGGGTAGATACGAGCAGTACTTC. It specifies CASSLVQGRYEQYF.

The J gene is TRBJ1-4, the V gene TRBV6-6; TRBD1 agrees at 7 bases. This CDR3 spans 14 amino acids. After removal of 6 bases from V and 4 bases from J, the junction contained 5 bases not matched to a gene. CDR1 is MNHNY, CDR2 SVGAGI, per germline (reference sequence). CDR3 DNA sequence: TGTGCCAGCAGCACCGGGACAGATAATGAAAAACTGTTTTTT. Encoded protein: CASSTGTDNEKLFF.

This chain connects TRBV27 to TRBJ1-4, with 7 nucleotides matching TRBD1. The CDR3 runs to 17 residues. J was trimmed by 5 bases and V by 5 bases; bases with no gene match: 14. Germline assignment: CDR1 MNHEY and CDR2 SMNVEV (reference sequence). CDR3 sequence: CASSTRTGALRNEKLFF. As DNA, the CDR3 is TGTGCCAGCAGTACACGGACAGGCGCCCTAAGGAATGAAAAACTGTTTTTT. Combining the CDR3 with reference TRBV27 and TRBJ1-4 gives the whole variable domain EAQVTQNPRYLITVTGKKLTVTCSQNMNHEYMSWYRQDPGLGLRQIYYSMNVEVTDKGDVPEGYKVSRKEKRNFPLILESPSPNQTSLYFCASSTRTGALRNEKLFFGSGTQLSVL.

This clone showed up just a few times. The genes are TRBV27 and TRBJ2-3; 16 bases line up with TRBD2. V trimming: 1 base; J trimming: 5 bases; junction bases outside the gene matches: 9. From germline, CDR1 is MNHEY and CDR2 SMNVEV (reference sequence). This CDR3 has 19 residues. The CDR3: CASSLLGLAGGDSRDTQYF. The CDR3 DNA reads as TGTGCCAGCAGTTTATTGGGACTAGCGGGAGGGGACTCTCGAGATACGCAGTATTTT.

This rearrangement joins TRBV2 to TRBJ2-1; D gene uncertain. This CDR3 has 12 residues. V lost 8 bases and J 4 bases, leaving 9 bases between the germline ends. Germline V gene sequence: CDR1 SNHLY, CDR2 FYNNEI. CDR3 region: CASGTTYNEQFF. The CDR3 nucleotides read TGTGCCAGCGGAACTACATACAATGAGCAGTTCTTC.

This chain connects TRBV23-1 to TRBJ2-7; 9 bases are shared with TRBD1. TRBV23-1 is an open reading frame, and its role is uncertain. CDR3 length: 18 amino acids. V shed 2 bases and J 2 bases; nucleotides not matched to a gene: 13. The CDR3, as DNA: TGCGCCAGCAGTCAACGCAACCGGCCGACAGGGGGGACCTACGAGCAGTACTTC. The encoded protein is CASSQRNRPTGGTYEQYF.

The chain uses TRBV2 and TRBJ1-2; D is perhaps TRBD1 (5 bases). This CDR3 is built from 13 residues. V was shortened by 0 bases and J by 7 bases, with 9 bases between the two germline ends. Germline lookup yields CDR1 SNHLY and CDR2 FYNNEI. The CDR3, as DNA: TGTGCCAGCAGTGAAGCGCGGCAGGGTGGCTACACCTTC. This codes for CASSEARQGGYTF.

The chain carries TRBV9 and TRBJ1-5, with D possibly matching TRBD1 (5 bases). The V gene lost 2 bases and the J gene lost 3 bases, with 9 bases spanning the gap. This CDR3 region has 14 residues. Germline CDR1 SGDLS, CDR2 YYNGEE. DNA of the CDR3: TGTGCCAGCAGCGTGGGAGGGGACAATCAGCCCCAGCATTTT. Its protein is CASSVGGDNQPQHF.

The DNA for the CDR3 is TGCAGCGTGGAACTAGCGATCTCTTACAATGAGCAGTTCTTC. Protein product: CSVELAISYNEQFF. The gene calls are TRBV29-1 and TRBJ2-1, with 7 bases that match TRBD2. The CDR3 spans 14 residues. Looked up from germline, CDR1 is SQVTM and CDR2 is ANQGSEA. The V and J ends lost 6 bases and 4 bases, in that order; junction bases with no gene match: 9.

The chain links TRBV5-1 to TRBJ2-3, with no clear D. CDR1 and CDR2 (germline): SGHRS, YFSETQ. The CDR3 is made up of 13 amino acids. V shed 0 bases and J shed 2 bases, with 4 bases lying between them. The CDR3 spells CASSLELTDTQYF. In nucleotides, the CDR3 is TGCGCCAGCAGCTTGGAGCTCACAGATACGCAGTATTTT.

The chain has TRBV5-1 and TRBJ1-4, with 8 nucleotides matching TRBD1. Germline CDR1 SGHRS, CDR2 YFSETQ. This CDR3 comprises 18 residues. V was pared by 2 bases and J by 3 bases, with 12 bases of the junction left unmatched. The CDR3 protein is CASSFGAAGGIPNEKLFF. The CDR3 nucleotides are TGCGCCAGCAGCTTTGGCGCGGCAGGGGGCATTCCTAATGAAAAACTGTTTTTT.

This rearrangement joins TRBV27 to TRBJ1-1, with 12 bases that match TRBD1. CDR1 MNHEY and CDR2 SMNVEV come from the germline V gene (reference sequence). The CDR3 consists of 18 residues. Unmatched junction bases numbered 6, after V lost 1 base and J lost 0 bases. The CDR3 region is CASSLYGTGGILNTEAFF. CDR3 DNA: TGTGCCAGCAGTTTATACGGGACAGGGGGCATACTGAACACTGAAGCTTTCTTT.